The 22 T cell receptor beta chains below all came from one sample that was sequenced in a study of blood T cells in healthy people across ages (dated by TCRdb to 2015 to 2017). Preparation of the library involved 5' RACE. The run used an Illumina HiSeq 2500. A second PCR of about 7 to 12 cycles was performed with a sample-barcoded 5' primer and a J-beta primer mix. The public reads were run again by TCRdb, first through fastp at Q25 and then through MiXCR, and only productive beta chains were kept. Identical CDR3 protein sequences are pooled into one entry, listed with their most common genes and DNA. Here the sample has about 650,000 distinct CDR3 sequences; 52% occur a single time. The leading ten clones occupy roughly 13% of the sample. Source material: blood. The receptors derive from a woman older than 75 in good health.

The chain is built from TRBV25-1 and TRBJ1-2, with D possibly TRBD1 on 5 matching bases. V was cut by 10 bases and J by 0 bases, with 18 bases left in between. The CDR3 length is 15 residues. From germline, CDR1 is MGHDK and CDR2 SYGVNS. The CDR3 loop reads CATSGREVTNYGYTF. In DNA, the CDR3 is TGTGCCACCTCGGGACGAGAAGTTACTAACTATGGCTACACCTTC.

This clonotype was observed a single time. The V and J genes are TRBV20-1 and TRBJ2-3; TRBD2 is a possible D gene (7 bases). There are 15 residues in the CDR3. Deletions cut 6 bases from V and 3 bases from J, with 19 bases between. Germline loops: CDR1 DFQATT, CDR2 SNEGSKA (reference sequence). CDR3 region: CSAPLRGAPTDTQYF. The CDR3 DNA reads as TGCAGTGCCCCCCTCCGGGGGGCGCCAACAGATACGCAGTATTTT.

This clonotype was observed a few times. This sequence joins TRBV2 and TRBJ2-3; D is unclear. Germline V lookup: CDR1 SNHLY, CDR2 FYNNEI. This CDR3 is built from 12 residues. V was cut by 3 bases and J by 5 bases, with 6 bases left in between. The CDR3: CASSENGDTQYF. CDR3 in DNA: TGTGCCAGCAGTGAGAACGGAGATACGCAGTATTTT.

This clonotype appeared a few times. This chain connects TRBV20-1 to TRBJ2-3, with D possibly matching TRBD2 (6 bases). Germline V CDR1 and CDR2: DFQATT, SNEGSKA (reference sequence). This CDR3 is 14 amino acids long. V lost 6 bases and J 4 bases, leaving 17 bases between the germline ends. CDR3 amino acids: CSAPGVSPADTQYF. CDR3 sequence (DNA): TGCAGTGCGCCGGGAGTCTCACCCGCAGATACGCAGTATTTT.

This chain links TRBV10-3 with TRBJ1-5, with TRBD1 identical over 8 bases. Germline V CDR1 and CDR2: ENHRY, SYGVKD. The CDR3 runs to 13 residues. V shed 6 bases, J shed 7 bases, and the junction held 5 bases outside the gene matches. DNA for the CDR3: TGTGCCATCAGCCGACAGGGGACCCAGCCCCAGCATTTT. Protein: CAISRQGTQPQHF.

At least ten counts were recorded for this clonotype. The chain has TRBV5-1 and TRBJ2-6; tentative D call: TRBD1 (6 bases). The ends were cut back, 2 bases at V and 1 base at J, with 13 bases in the middle. Looked up from germline, CDR1 is SGHRS and CDR2 is YFSETQ. The CDR3 sequence is 17 residues long. CDR3 sequence reads: CASSLQGGSSGANVLTF. DNA of the CDR3: TGCGCCAGCAGCTTACAGGGTGGCTCGTCTGGGGCCAACGTCCTGACTTTC.

This clonotype showed up many times. This chain joins TRBV6-2 or TRBV6-3 and TRBJ2-3; 9 positions match TRBD1. CDR3 length equals 15 residues. The germline gives CDR1 MNHEY, CDR2 SVGEGT. J lost 2 bases, V lost 2 bases, and 2 bases had no gene match. CDR3 nucleotide sequence: TGTGCCAGCAGTTACGGGGACAGGGTCACAGATACGCAGTATTTT. This sequence encodes CASSYGDRVTDTQYF.

There are many counts of this clonotype. The chain combines TRBV14 with TRBJ1-2; no firm D call. With 1 base removed from V and 3 bases from J, the gap between germline ends came to 6 bases. This CDR3 has 13 amino acids. Germline V gene data show CDR1 as SGHDN and CDR2 as FVKESK. The CDR3 reads CASSQVPYYGYTF. The CDR3 nucleotides are TGTGCCAGCAGCCAAGTACCCTACTATGGCTACACCTTC.

The chain uses TRBV6-6 and TRBJ2-5; tentatively, D is TRBD1 (6 bases). Looked up from germline, CDR1 is MNHNY and CDR2 is SVGAGI (reference sequence). V was cut by 1 base and J by 4 bases, with 7 bases left in between. The CDR3 is 13 amino acids. In nucleotides, the CDR3 is TGTGCCAGCAGTTACTTCAGGGGAGAGACCCAGTACTTC. This codes for CASSYFRGETQYF.

Concerning this clonotype itself: A read error is possible here, since a much larger clone lies one base away. The chain recombines TRBV4-2 with TRBJ2-1; 11 nucleotides match TRBD2. V lost 4 bases and J lost 5; bases outside the gene matches: 10. Germline V gene lookup returns CDR1 LGHNA and CDR2 YNFKEQ. This CDR3 has 17 amino acids. CDR3 amino acids: CASSRNPGTSGNNEQFF. The CDR3 DNA is TGTGCCAGCAGCCGCAACCCTGGGACTAGCGGCAACAATGAGCAGTTCTTC.

Ten or more counts support this clonotype. This sequence joins TRBV7-6 and TRBJ2-1, with D uncertain. Looked up from germline, CDR1 is SGHVS and CDR2 is FNYEAQ. V was clipped by 1 base and J by 8 bases, with 3 bases between them. The CDR3 contains 11 residues. DNA of the CDR3: TGTGCCAGCAGCTTAGTACATGAGCAGTTCTTC. This translates into CASSLVHEQFF.

The chain links TRBV3-1 to TRBJ2-7; 9 bases are shared with TRBD1. Per germline, CDR1 LGHDT and CDR2 YNNKEL (reference sequence). V lost 4 bases and J lost 7; bases outside the gene matches: 11. This CDR3 comprises 15 residues. The CDR3 nucleotides read TGTGCCAGCAGCCGTTCCGGGACAGGGTTCAATGAGCAGTACTTC. Translated: CASSRSGTGFNEQYF.

Note on this clonotype: Given a much more abundant clone one base away, this may be a read error. This chain uses TRBV7-2 with TRBJ2-3; perhaps D is TRBD1 or TRBD2 (6 bases each). The CDR3 loop spans 17 amino acids. The V end lost 4 bases, the J end lost 5 bases, and 22 bases lay between the germline ends. In germline, CDR1 is SGHTA, CDR2 FQGNSA. The CDR3 protein is CASSSFNGGTTRDTQYF. The CDR3 DNA is TGTGCCAGCAGCTCATTTAACGGGGGCACAACACGAGATACGCAGTATTTT. Drawing the rest from reference TRBV7-2 and TRBJ2-3, the complete variable domain is GAGVSQSPSNKVTEKGKDVELRCDPISGHTALYWYRQSLGQGLEFLIYFQGNSAPDKSGLPSDRFSAERTGGSVSTLTIQRTQQEDSAVYLCASSSFNGGTTRDTQYFGPGTRLTVL.

The chain joins TRBV2 to TRBJ2-5; TRBD1 agrees at 9 bases. Judging by the DNA end, TRBJ2-7 fits better; the J call may be wrong. Germline V gene sequence: CDR1 SNHLY, CDR2 FYNNEI. This CDR3 is built from 15 residues. The CDR3 loop is CASSGRDRVTYEQYF. DNA of the CDR3: TGTGCCAGCAGTGGCCGGGACAGGGTTACCTACGAGCAGTACTTC.

The chain combines TRBV28 with TRBJ2-5; no clear D. This CDR3 has 13 amino acids. The germline CDR1 and CDR2 sequences are MDHEN and SYDVKM. V dropped 2 bases and J dropped 9 bases, with 13 bases sitting between them. In DNA form, the CDR3 reads TGTGCCAGCAGTTTAGCGGCTGTAATGGCCCAGTACTTC. It encodes CASSLAAVMAQYF.

A single count supports this clonotype. This chain links TRBV11-2 with TRBJ2-5, with D possibly being TRBD1 (6 bases). This CDR3 is 13 amino acids long. Per germline, CDR1 SGHAT and CDR2 FQNNGV. Trimming took 5 bases from V and 11 from J, leaving 18 bases between them. CDR3 region: CASSGSLSGEQYF. The CDR3 nucleotides read TGTGCCAGCAGCGGGTCCCTCTCAGGGGAGCAGTACTTC.

The genes are TRBV5-1 and TRBJ2-2, with a weak D call TRBD1 (6 bases). V gave up 2 bases and J gave up 10 bases, with 18 bases separating them. This CDR3 region has 15 residues. Germline lookup yields CDR1 SGHRS and CDR2 YFSETQ. The CDR3 spells CASSLQGGVLAELFF. For the CDR3, the DNA is TGCGCCAGCAGCTTACAGGGTGGGGTGTTGGCGGAGCTGTTTTTT.

Here the CDR3 reads CSVEQGAGANVLTF. In DNA, the CDR3 is TGCAGCGTTGAACAGGGAGCTGGGGCCAACGTCCTGACTTTC. The chain uses TRBV29-1 and TRBJ2-6; D might be TRBD1 or TRBD2, each matching 5 bases. The CDR3 loop spans 14 amino acids. V gave up 2 bases and J gave up 2 bases, with 7 bases separating them. The V gene's germline CDR1 is SQVTM and CDR2 ANQGSEA.

This chain joins TRBV7-9 and TRBJ1-3; D remains unclear. With 4 bases removed from V and 3 bases from J, the gap between germline ends came to 7 bases. The CDR3 has 13 residues. Germline V gene data show CDR1 as SEHNR and CDR2 as FQNEAQ (reference sequence). The CDR3 spells CASSSGRGNTIYF. CDR3 DNA: TGTGCCAGCAGCTCCGGCCGTGGAAACACCATATATTTT.

The chain combines TRBV28 with TRBJ2-7, with a weak D call TRBD2 (5 bases). Looked up from germline, CDR1 is MDHEN and CDR2 is SYDVKM. V dropped 6 bases and J dropped 4 bases, with 10 bases sitting between them. The CDR3 spans 12 residues. The CDR3 DNA is TGTGCCAGCAGGGGTCCGGGGTACGAGCAGTACTTC. Residues: CASRGPGYEQYF.

The rearrangement links TRBV7-2 to TRBJ1-2; D uncertain. Germline CDR1 SGHTA, CDR2 FQGNSA. CDR3 length: 15 amino acids. V was pared by 1 base and J by 8 bases, with 17 bases between. Written as DNA, the CDR3 is TGTGCCAGCAGCTTAGAAAGGGTGGCGGGTGGCGGCTACACCTTC. It translates to CASSLERVAGGGYTF.

This chain connects TRBV21-1 to TRBJ1-1; the listed D gene, TRBD1, was not tested against the DNA. TRBV21-1 is deemed a pseudogene. This CDR3 has 16 residues. The CDR3 nucleotides read TGTGCCAGCAGCCTCGAACGCACAGGGGGCGCGACTGAAGCTTTCTTT. Translation gives CASSLERTGGATEAFF.